The present entry profiles one T cell receptor (beta chain) with its context. Its antigen remains unidentified. TCRdb's copy holds only in-frame clones and misses some; the assay was immunoSEQ multiplex PCR. The repertoire holds 81,000 or so clones, with 78% as singletons. This sample stems from a study of radiotherapy plus CTLA-4 blockade in lung cancer. Whole-study results and caveats: Early blood T cell clone changes and increased post-radiation serum interferon-beta were reportedly the strongest response predictors.

Sequencing was performed on peripheral blood, taken from a patient treated with radiotherapy plus ipilimumab. The clonotype comes from a human donor with non-small cell lung cancer whose response to radiotherapy plus ipilimumab could not be evaluated. Some clones in this sample may be carry-over from other donors' samples.

The CDR3 nucleotides are TGTGCCGTCTCCTCCGGGACTAGCGGGGGGTTCTCCTACGAGCAGTACTTC. Protein: CAVSSGTSGGFSYEQYF. V usage is TRBV10-3 and J usage is TRBJ2-7, with 15 bases aligning to TRBD2. The CDR3 loop spans 17 amino acids. J lost 0 bases, V lost 11 bases, and 11 bases had no gene match. Germline CDR1 reads ENHRY; CDR2 reads SYGVKD.